A selection of T cell receptor beta chains follows, all from one sample in a study of T-cell memory formation after mild COVID-19. TCRdb re-derived calls from the 5' RACE reads in MiXCR, one entry per CDR3 protein. Here the sample spans 250,000 to 350,000 distinct CDR3 sequences, roughly a fifth being singletons. Input material: PBMCs or a T cell subset sorted from them (not recorded which). Source of these receptors: a man younger than 35 who had mild COVID-19 (a few samples of this study predate the infection). Cell type and time point are not known. Each CDR3 is given with its conserved first and last residue. A D gene is named only where the DNA matches it firmly. Some rows have no size entry. The others give once, few or many, or a class for an expanded clone.

TRBV5-1	.	few	TRBJ1-1	CASSLEAGPEAFF	TGCGCCAGCAGCTTGGAAGCTGGCCCTGAAGCTTTCTTT
TRBV2	.	.	TRBJ2-3	CASLTTDTQYF	TGTGCCAGCTTAACCACAGATACGCAGTATTTT
TRBV7-2	.	.	TRBJ2-4	CASSVVQGAKNIQYF	TGTGCCAGCAGTGTGGTGCAGGGGGCCAAAAACATTCAGTACTTC
TRBV18	.	few	TRBJ1-1	CASSPSVPSQPNTEAFF	TGTGCCAGCTCACCTTCGGTCCCGTCCCAACCAAACACTGAAGCTTTCTTT
TRBV5-1	.	few	TRBJ1-6	CASSLEGASGSPLHF	TGCGCCAGCAGCTTGGAGGGAGCCTCAGGCTCACCCCTCCACTTT
TRBV7-9	.	few	TRBJ1-5	CASSLGQDSTQHF	TGTGCCAGCAGCTTAGGACAGGATTCGACCCAGCATTTT
TRBV18	.	few	TRBJ2-1	CASSPPGVPNEQFF	TGTGCCAGCTCACCACCCGGGGTCCCCAATGAGCAGTTCTTC
TRBV6-2/TRBV6-3	TRBD2	few	TRBJ2-2	CASRTPELAGLRELFF	TGTGCCAGCAGGACCCCCGAGCTAGCGGGGTTGAGGGAGCTGTTTTTT
TRBV12-3/TRBV12-4	.	many	TRBJ1-1	CASSSADKNTEAFF	TGTGCCAGCAGTTCGGCAGACAAGAACACTGAAGCTTTCTTT
TRBV19	.	.	TRBJ1-5	CASSILYQPQHF	TGTGCCAGTAGTATCTTATATCAGCCCCAGCATTTT
TRBV7-9	TRBD1	few	TRBJ2-1	CASSYGFRGHNEQFF	TGTGCCAGCAGCTATGGTTTCAGGGGGCACAATGAGCAGTTCTTC